This T cell receptor (beta chain) was sequenced in a study of T-cell reconstitution after alpha-beta-depleted transplantation in children. In regard to this clonotype: The junction departs from the called germline gene at one end, perhaps through a read error.

Unique molecular identifiers were incorporated during preparation of the TCRbeta library. TCRdb analysed the PCR reads with MiXCR anew, one entry per CDR3 protein. The table includes almost 500,000 distinct CDR3 sequences, 10% to 13% detected once. Germline CDR1 MDHEN, CDR2 SYDVKM. This CDR3 is built from 15 residues. This specimen consisted of PBMCs, obtained before TCRalphabeta/CD19-depleted stem cell transplant. V gene TRBV28 combines with J gene TRBJ2-1; D is perhaps TRBD1 or TRBD2 (5 bases each). The sequence was obtained from a child between 2 and 9 years old with inherited bone marrow failure, due to receive a stem cell transplant. DNA of the CDR3: TGTGCCAGCAGTCCCACCGGGACCCTCTGGAATGAGCCGTTCTTC. It yields the protein CASSPTGTLWNEPFF.